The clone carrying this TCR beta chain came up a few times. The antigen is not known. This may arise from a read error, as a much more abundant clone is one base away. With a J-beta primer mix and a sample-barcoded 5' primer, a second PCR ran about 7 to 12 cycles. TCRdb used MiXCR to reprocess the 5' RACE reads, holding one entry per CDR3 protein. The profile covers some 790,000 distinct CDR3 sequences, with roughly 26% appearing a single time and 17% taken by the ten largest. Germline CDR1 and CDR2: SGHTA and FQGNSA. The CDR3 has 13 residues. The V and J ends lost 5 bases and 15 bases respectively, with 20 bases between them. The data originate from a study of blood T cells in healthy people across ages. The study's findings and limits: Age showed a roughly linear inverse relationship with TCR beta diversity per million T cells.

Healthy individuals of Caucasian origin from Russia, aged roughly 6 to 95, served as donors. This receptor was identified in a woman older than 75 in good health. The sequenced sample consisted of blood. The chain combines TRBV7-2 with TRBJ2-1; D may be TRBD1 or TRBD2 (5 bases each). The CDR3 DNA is TGTACCAGCAGCCAGGGAGAGACTGGCCTTGCGTTCTTC. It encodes CTSSQGETGLAFF.